This T cell receptor beta chain appears in the sequencing data of a study of shared clonotypes between healthy human individuals. At the level of the study: Donors consisted of a couple of women and a few men between 18 and 49.

Profiling relied on immunoSEQ multiplex PCR, and the TCRdb table lists in-frame clones only, not all of them. The data contain some 530,000 clones, 70% to 80% of them seen just once; the ten biggest clones take up about 12%. Trimming removed 0 bases from V and 4 bases from J, with 11 bases in between. Germline V lookup: CDR1 GTSNPN, CDR2 SVGIG (reference sequence). This CDR3 spans 14 amino acids. This TCR was sampled from a middle-aged woman in good health. Some clones in this sample may be carry-over from other donors' samples. V usage is TRBV30 and J usage is TRBJ2-3; D is possibly TRBD2 (6 bases). Sequenced sample: PBMCs. Here the CDR3 reads CAWSVGGDADTQYF. Written as DNA, the CDR3 is TGTGCCTGGAGTGTGGGGGGAGACGCAGATACGCAGTATTTT.